This T cell receptor beta chain was found in a study of spatial heterogeneity in lung cancer. The library protocol tagged each TCR cDNA with a unique molecular identifier. Using its own MiXCR run on the 5' RACE reads, TCRdb lists one record per CDR3 protein. Of 6,000 or so distinct CDR3 sequences in the sample, approximately 18% were seen once. The time point was: sample taken at primary tumor resection. Only a few counts were recorded for this clonotype. The source was normal lung tissue next to the tumor, collected at surgery. This receptor was identified in a male donor with early-stage non-small cell lung cancer.

The CDR3, as DNA: TGTGCCTGGATCCCGGGACAGGGACGCCTAGCTAGAGTCAGCGAGCAGTTCTTC. Its protein is CAWIPGQGRLARVSEQFF. The genes are TRBV30 and TRBJ2-1; TRBD1 matches at 9 bases. Germline loops: CDR1 GTSNPN, CDR2 SVGIG (reference sequence). This CDR3 comprises 18 residues. Trimming cost V 4 bases and J 10 bases; bases outside gene matches: 23.